This T cell receptor beta chain was recorded in a study of cytomegalovirus exposure and HLA in healthy donors. Generated by immunoSEQ multiplex PCR, the TCRdb table keeps only in-frame clones and is missing some. The sample holds 300,000 or so clones; approximately 85% are singletons and the top ten take over 0.9%. On this clone: Its cognate antigen is unknown.

Notes on the study in general: Among TCR beta chains, those listed as cytomegalovirus-associated numbered under 200.

Germline lookup yields CDR1 SGDLS and CDR2 YYNGEE. With 0 bases removed from V and 0 bases from J, the gap between germline ends came to 6 bases. This CDR3 is built from 14 residues. The sequencing sample was made of PBMCs. The chain carries TRBV9 and TRBJ1-1; D gene uncertain. This clonotype was obtained from a man younger than 45 in good health and CMV-seronegative. CDR3 sequence reads: CASSVGDMNTEAFF. CDR3 nucleotides: TGTGCCAGCAGCGTAGGCGACATGAACACTGAAGCTTTCTTT.